Detailed here is one T cell receptor (beta chain). Its antigen is not known. TCRdb redid the calling of the PCR reads with MiXCR, one entry per CDR3 protein. The sample includes 80,000 to 130,000 distinct CDR3 sequences, roughly a third seen only once; the top ten take 4% to 4.5%. This specimen belongs to a study of molecular identifiers for immune sequencing clone quantification. General study points: Identical TCR molecules sharing a barcode could underestimate highly expanded clone sizes.

Sorted naive CD8 T cells were those defined as CD8+CD4-CCR7+CD45RA+. CDR1 ENHRY and CDR2 SYGVKD come from the germline V gene. V shed 3 bases and J shed 1 base, with 13 bases lying between them. The CDR3 is 15 amino acids. V and J are TRBV10-3 and TRBJ2-7; no clear D gene. The TCR comes from a human donor in good health. Some libraries in this study had Jurkat cell RNA spiked in. Input material: naive CD8+ T cells from blood, with Jurkat cell RNA spiked in. Subset meaning: FACS-sorted CD8+CD4-CCR7+CD45RA+ naive T cells. The DNA for the CDR3 is TGTGCCATCAGTGATAGGTCTCAGATGTCCTACGAGCAGTACTTC. Its protein is CAISDRSQMSYEQYF.